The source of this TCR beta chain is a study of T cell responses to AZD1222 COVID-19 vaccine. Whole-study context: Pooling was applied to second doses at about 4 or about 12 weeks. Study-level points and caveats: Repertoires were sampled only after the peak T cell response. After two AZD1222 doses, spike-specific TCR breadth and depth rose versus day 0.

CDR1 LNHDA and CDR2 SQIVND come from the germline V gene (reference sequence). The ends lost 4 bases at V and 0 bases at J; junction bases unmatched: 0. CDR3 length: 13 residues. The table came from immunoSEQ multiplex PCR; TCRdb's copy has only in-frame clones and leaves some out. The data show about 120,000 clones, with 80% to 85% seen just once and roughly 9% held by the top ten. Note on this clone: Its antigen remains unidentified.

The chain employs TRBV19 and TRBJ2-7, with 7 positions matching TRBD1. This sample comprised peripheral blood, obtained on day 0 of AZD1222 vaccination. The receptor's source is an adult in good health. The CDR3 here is CASSRDSSYEQYF. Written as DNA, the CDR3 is TGTGCCAGTAGTAGGGACAGCTCCTACGAGCAGTACTTC.